These 25 T cell receptor beta chains were sequenced from one sample in a study of CD8 T cells in Susac syndrome. Random hexamers primed reverse transcription of about 0.45 to 1 ug RNA. TCRdb recomputed calls from the immunoSEQ multiplex PCR reads with MiXCR, one row per CDR3 protein. Among 110,000 to 150,000 distinct CDR3 sequences, about 94% were seen once, and the ten largest hold approximately 0.3%. Sequencing was carried out using CD8+ T cells from PBMCs. Every receptor here comes from a human donor in good health.

The chain combines TRBV7-9 with TRBJ2-7; tentatively, D is TRBD1 (6 bases). The CDR3 has 14 amino acids. Germline assignment: CDR1 SEHNR and CDR2 FQNEAQ (reference sequence). Trimming shortened V by 4 bases and J by 1 base, and 11 bases separated the two germline ends. CDR3 DNA sequence: TGTGCCAGCAGCTCCCGGGACACTTCCTACGAGCAGTACTTC. As protein: CASSSRDTSYEQYF.

The count of this clonotype is one. The chain links TRBV7-9 to TRBJ2-1; 7 positions match TRBD2. The V gene end was trimmed by 0 bases and the J gene end by 7 bases; junction bases not matched to a gene: 3. Germline V gene lookup returns CDR1 SEHNR and CDR2 FQNEAQ (reference sequence). The CDR3 extends over 14 amino acids. The CDR3 region has the DNA TGTGCCAGCAGCTTAGCAGCGGGAACGAATGAGCAGTTCTTC. Residues: CASSLAAGTNEQFF.

The chain links TRBV7-2 to TRBJ2-5; D is perhaps TRBD1 or TRBD2 (5 bases each). The CDR3 is 14 residues long. V gave up 10 bases and J gave up 0 bases, with 15 bases separating them. The germline gives CDR1 SGHTA, CDR2 FQGNSA. CDR3: CATPSEGYQETQYF. As DNA, the CDR3 is TGTGCCACCCCATCTGAGGGGTACCAAGAGACCCAGTACTTC. The full variable domain, with the rest looked up from reference TRBV7-2 and TRBJ2-5, is GAGVSQSPSNKVTEKGKDVELRCDPISGHTALYWYRQSLGQGLEFLIYFQGNSAPDKSGLPSDRFSAERTGGSVSTLTIQRTQQEDSAVYLCATPSEGYQETQYFGPGTRLLVL.

This clonotype has ten or more counts. The chain links TRBV27 to TRBJ2-7, with 7 positions matching TRBD1. There are 13 residues in the CDR3. Germline assignment: CDR1 MNHEY and CDR2 SMNVEV (reference sequence). Trimming took 3 bases from V and 2 from J; bases not matched to a gene: 1. The CDR3 reads CASSLGQTYEQYF. The CDR3 coding sequence is TGTGCCAGCAGTTTGGGACAGACCTACGAGCAGTACTTC.

V is TRBV30 and J is TRBJ2-3; D assignment may be TRBD1 or TRBD2 (5 bases each). The germline V and J ends were trimmed by 7 bases and 2 bases, with 10 bases remaining between them. The germline V gene has CDR1 GTSNPN and CDR2 SVGIG (reference sequence). The CDR3 has 12 amino acids. CDR3 sequence: CAYRGDTDTQYF. The CDR3 DNA sequence: TGTGCCTACCGGGGCGACACAGATACGCAGTATTTT.

J is TRBJ2-7 and V is TRBV7-8; a weak D match, TRBD2 (6 bases). V was shortened by 1 base and J by 2 bases, with 15 bases between the two germline ends. This CDR3 region has 16 residues. Germline CDR1 reads SGHVS; CDR2 reads FQNEAQ. The CDR3 DNA is TGTGCCAGCAGCTTAGGGGTGTTAGCGGAGACCTACGAGCAGTACTTC. It encodes CASSLGVLAETYEQYF.

The chain recombines TRBV5-1 with TRBJ2-1, with D unclear. V shed 4 bases and J shed 7 bases, with 12 bases lying between them. Germline V CDR1 and CDR2: SGHRS, YFSETQ. CDR3 length: 13 residues. The chain's CDR3 is CASSIGIPNEQFF. CDR3 DNA: TGCGCCAGCAGCATTGGGATTCCAAATGAGCAGTTCTTC.

This chain uses TRBV14 with TRBJ2-5; D is perhaps TRBD2 (5 bases). The CDR3 consists of 16 residues. Germline V gives CDR1 SGHDN, CDR2 FVKESK. V was pared by 1 base and J by 5 bases, with 17 bases between. Written as DNA, the CDR3 is TGTGCCAGCAGCCAAGGGGAAAGGGAGTTGCCGGAGACCCAGTACTTC. Translation: CASSQGERELPETQYF. The full variable domain, its missing parts supplied by reference TRBV14 and TRBJ2-5, is EAGVTQFPSHSVIEKGQTVTLRCDPISGHDNLYWYRRVMGKEIKFLLHFVKESKQDESGMPNNRFLAERTGGTYSTLKVQPAELEDSGVYFCASSQGERELPETQYFGPGTRLLVL.

This chain joins TRBV4-1 and TRBJ1-5; 7 nucleotides agree with TRBD1. V was pared by 2 bases and J by 0 bases, with 4 bases of the junction left unmatched. Germline lookup yields CDR1 MGHRA and CDR2 YSYEKL. This CDR3 spans 16 amino acids. DNA of the CDR3: TGCGCCAGCAGCCAACGGTCAGGGGGTAGCAATCAGCCCCAGCATTTT. It codes for CASSQRSGGSNQPQHF.

This clonotype came up once. The J gene is TRBJ2-7, the V gene TRBV6-2 or TRBV6-3, with D tentatively TRBD1 (6 bases). The V end lost 5 bases, the J end lost 0 bases, and 20 bases lay between the germline ends. Germline CDR1 MNHEY, CDR2 SVGEGT. The length of the CDR3 is 17 residues. In DNA, the CDR3 is TGTGCCAGCAGTCAGAGCCGAACGGGACACCCCTCCTACGAGCAGTACTTC. As protein: CASSQSRTGHPSYEQYF.

This clonotype has a single count. The chain uses TRBV4-3 and TRBJ2-1; possibly TRBD1 or TRBD2 for D (5 bases each). CDR3 length: 12 amino acids. Germline loops: CDR1 LGHNA, CDR2 YSLEER. With 0 bases removed from V and 10 bases from J, the gap between germline ends came to 7 bases. CDR3 in amino acids: CASSQDGTEQFF. Written as DNA, the CDR3 is TGCGCCAGCAGCCAAGATGGGACGGAGCAGTTCTTC.

V is TRBV27 and J is TRBJ2-5; 9 bases map to TRBD1. The V segment lost 9 bases and the J segment 5 bases; nucleotides outside the gene matches: 19. Per the germline V gene, CDR1 is MNHEY and CDR2 is SMNVEV (reference sequence). The length of the CDR3 is 17 residues. The CDR3 DNA reads as TGTGCCAGTACTAAGACCCGGGACAGGGTACGGGCGGAGACCCAGTACTTC. Translated, it gives CASTKTRDRVRAETQYF.

The V gene is TRBV23-1, the J gene TRBJ1-2, with 9 bases identical to TRBD1. TRBV23-1 is filed as an ORF, its function uncertain. Trimming cost V 6 bases and J 0 bases; bases outside gene matches: 14. The CDR3 runs 18 residues. The CDR3 spells CASSQPETGGLANYGYTF. The CDR3 region has the DNA TGCGCCAGCAGCCAACCAGAGACAGGGGGTTTAGCTAACTATGGCTACACCTTC.

This clonotype was detected once. The chain couples TRBV12-3 or TRBV12-4 to TRBJ1-4; D not certain. This CDR3 contains 13 residues. The V end lost 6 bases, the J end lost 6 bases, and 11 bases lay between the germline ends. CDR3 protein: CASSPWADEKLFF. DNA of the CDR3: TGTGCCAGCAGCCCCTGGGCAGATGAAAAACTGTTTTTT.

The V gene is TRBV6-5, the J gene TRBJ2-1; 7 bases align to TRBD1. There are 14 residues in the CDR3. With 5 bases clipped from V and 4 bases from J, the junction kept 5 bases outside the gene matches. Germline values: CDR1 MNHEY, CDR2 SVGAGI. CDR3 region: CASSLQGQYNEQFF. DNA of the CDR3: TGTGCCAGCAGTCTCCAGGGACAGTACAATGAGCAGTTCTTC.

The J gene is TRBJ2-7, the V gene TRBV20-1; 7 nucleotides line up with TRBD2. CDR1 is DFQATT, CDR2 SNEGSKA, per germline (reference sequence). The CDR3 is made up of 14 amino acids. The V and J ends lost 5 bases and 0 bases, in that order; junction bases with no gene match: 7. CDR3 sequence reads: CSASLAVSSYEQYF. The CDR3 DNA is TGCAGTGCTTCTCTAGCGGTGAGCTCCTACGAGCAGTACTTC.

This sequence joins TRBV6-2 or TRBV6-3 and TRBJ2-5; 12 bases are shared with TRBD2. The CDR3 covers 14 residues. CDR1 is MNHEY, CDR2 SVGEGT, per germline. V shed 5 bases, J shed 5 bases, and the junction held 3 bases outside the gene matches. The CDR3 DNA reads as TGTGCCAGCAGTCGACTAGCGGGAGTCGAGACCCAGTACTTC. Protein product: CASSRLAGVETQYF.

The chain employs TRBV20-1 and TRBJ2-7; D gene unclear. CDR1 is DFQATT, CDR2 SNEGSKA, per germline (reference sequence). The CDR3 loop spans 15 amino acids. V was trimmed by 0 bases and J by 3 bases, leaving 15 bases between them. The CDR3 region has the DNA TGCAGTGCTAGAGATCTCGGGTCCAGCTTCTACGAGCAGTACTTC. Translated, it gives CSARDLGSSFYEQYF.

The chain carries TRBV9 and TRBJ2-7; TRBD1 agrees at 7 bases. With 2 bases clipped from V and 2 bases from J, the junction kept 7 bases outside the gene matches. Germline loops: CDR1 SGDLS, CDR2 YYNGEE. The CDR3 contains 15 residues. DNA of the CDR3: TGTGCCAGCAGCGTCGGGCAGGGGGACACCTACGAGCAGTACTTC. Residues: CASSVGQGDTYEQYF.

The CDR3 here is CASSPVGGPGEQFF. The CDR3 DNA is TGTGCCAGCAGTCCCGTCGGGGGACCGGGTGAGCAGTTCTTC. The chain recombines TRBV27 with TRBJ2-1; D might be TRBD2 (6 bases). Trimming left V 5 bases short and J 9 bases short, with 17 bases between. CDR1 MNHEY and CDR2 SMNVEV come from the germline V gene (reference sequence). The CDR3 is 14 amino acids.

This clonotype is a singleton in its sample. The V gene is TRBV20-1, the J gene TRBJ2-3, with 8 bases that match TRBD2. Per the germline V gene, CDR1 is DFQATT and CDR2 is SNEGSKA (reference sequence). The CDR3 is made up of 11 amino acids. V lost 2 bases, J lost 10 bases, and 2 bases stayed unmatched. The DNA of the CDR3 is TGCAGTGCTAGATTACTAGCGGCGCAGTATTTT. Translation gives CSARLLAAQYF.

The V call is TRBV27, the J call TRBJ1-2, with 7 bases that match TRBD1. V was clipped by 6 bases and J by 4 bases; unmatched bases: 2. CDR1 and CDR2 from the germline V gene are MNHEY and SMNVEV (reference sequence). This CDR3 has 12 residues. The CDR3 here is CASRNRGYGYTF. The CDR3 DNA follows: TGTGCCAGCAGGAACAGGGGCTATGGCTACACCTTC.

This chain connects TRBV29-1 to TRBJ2-1; TRBD2 matches 7 bases. Germline CDR1 and CDR2: SQVTM and ANQGSEA. The CDR3 sequence is 14 residues long. Losses at the gene ends were 1 base for V and 7 bases for J; bases not matched to a gene: 7. CDR3 sequence: CSVEGGSPWNEQFF. CDR3 nucleotide sequence: TGCAGCGTTGAAGGCGGGAGCCCTTGGAATGAGCAGTTCTTC.

The chain recombines TRBV6-5 with TRBJ2-5; either TRBD1 or TRBD2 may supply D (5 bases each). Germline V gene lookup returns CDR1 MNHEY and CDR2 SVGAGI. Trimming took off 2 bases at V and 4 bases at J, with 14 bases between the two ends. This CDR3 is 15 amino acids long. CDR3 in amino acids: CASSYRDAGLETQYF. The DNA of the CDR3 is TGTGCCAGCAGTTACCGGGACGCCGGACTAGAGACCCAGTACTTC.

J is TRBJ2-2 and V is TRBV7-3; TRBD2 agrees at 8 bases. The CDR3 sequence is 17 residues long. J lost 3 bases, V lost 2 bases, and 8 bases had no gene match. From germline, CDR1 is SGHTA and CDR2 FQGTGA. CDR3 region: CASSLYSGSGDTGELFF. Here the CDR3 DNA reads TGTGCCAGCAGCTTATACAGCGGGAGCGGGGACACCGGGGAGCTGTTTTTT.